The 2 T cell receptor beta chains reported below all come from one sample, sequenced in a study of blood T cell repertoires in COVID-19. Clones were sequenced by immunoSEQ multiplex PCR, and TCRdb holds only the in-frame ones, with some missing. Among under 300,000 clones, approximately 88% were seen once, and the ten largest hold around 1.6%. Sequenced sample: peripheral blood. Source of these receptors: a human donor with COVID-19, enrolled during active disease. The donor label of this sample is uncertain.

The CDR3 loop is CATRKSGDRGKGYGYTF. Here the CDR3 DNA reads TGTGCCACCCGGAAGAGCGGGGACAGGGGAAAAGGCTATGGCTACACCTTC. The chain is built from TRBV10-3 and TRBJ1-2, with 10 positions matching TRBD1. J gave up 4 bases and V 10 bases, and 18 bases lay outside the gene matches. Germline CDR1 is ENHRY and CDR2 is SYGVKD. This CDR3 has 17 residues.

The CDR3 here is CASSMDRSVGAEAFF. The CDR3 DNA sequence: TGTGCCAGCAGCATGGACAGATCCGTGGGTGCTGAAGCTTTCTTT. The V call is TRBV28, the J call TRBJ1-1; D is perhaps TRBD1 (6 bases). CDR3 size: 15 residues. Trimming pared 6 bases from V and 6 bases from J, leaving 20 bases between. Germline values: CDR1 MDHEN, CDR2 SYDVKM.